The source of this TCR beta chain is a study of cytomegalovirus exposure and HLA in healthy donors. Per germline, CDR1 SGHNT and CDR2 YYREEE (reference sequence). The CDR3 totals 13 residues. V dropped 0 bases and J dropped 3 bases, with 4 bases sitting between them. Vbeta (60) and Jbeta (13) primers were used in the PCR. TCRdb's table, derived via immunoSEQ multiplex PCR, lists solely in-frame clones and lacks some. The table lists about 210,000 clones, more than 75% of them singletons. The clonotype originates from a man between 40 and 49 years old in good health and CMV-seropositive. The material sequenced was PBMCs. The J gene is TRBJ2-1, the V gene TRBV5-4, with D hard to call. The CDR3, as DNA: TGTGCCAGCAGCTTGGATATCTACAATGAGCAGTTCTTC. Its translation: CASSLDIYNEQFF.